Listed here are 31 T cell receptor beta chains from one sample, sequenced in a study of spatial heterogeneity in lung cancer. The time point was: sample taken at primary tumor resection. Material for sequencing was whole RNA from tumor, nontumor lung or frozen PBMC, left unsorted. TCRdb recomputed calls from the 5' RACE reads with MiXCR, one row per CDR3 protein. Counted here are under 100,000 distinct CDR3 sequences, around 9% occurring once; the ten biggest clones make up 6.5% to 8.5%. The sequenced sample was PBMCs, obtained at surgery. These TCRs come from a male donor with early-stage non-small cell lung cancer.

The chain employs TRBV9 and TRBJ2-7; 8 bases map to TRBD2. Trimming at V came to 0 bases and at J to 2 bases, leaving 4 bases not matched to a gene. Germline CDR1 reads SGDLS; CDR2 reads YYNGEE. The CDR3 has 15 residues. CDR3 bases: TGTGCCAGCAGCGTAGCTAGCGGGCTTCCCTACGAGCAGTACTTC. It yields the protein CASSVASGLPYEQYF.

This sequence joins TRBV9 and TRBJ2-3; D remains ambiguous. The CDR3 has 11 amino acids. Germline values: CDR1 SGDLS, CDR2 YYNGEE. The V and J ends lost 3 bases and 5 bases respectively, with 4 bases between them. CDR3 DNA sequence: TGTGCCAGCAGCGGAGGAGATACGCAGTATTTT. Its protein product is CASSGGDTQYF.

Regarding this clonotype: A much larger clone lies a single base off, so this may be a read error. The V gene is TRBV12-3 or TRBV12-4, the J gene TRBJ1-1; no definite D call. The CDR3 sequence is 16 residues long. V was cut by 6 bases and J by 0 bases, with 17 bases left in between. The CDR3 sequence: CASRSYGLTMNTEAFF. The CDR3 nucleotides read TGTGCCAGCAGATCATACGGGCTTACTATGAACACTGAAGCTTTCTTT.

This clonotype showed up many times. This chain joins TRBV2 and TRBJ2-5; D not resolved. This CDR3 has 13 amino acids. Germline-derived CDR1 and CDR2 are SNHLY and FYNNEI. V was trimmed by 6 bases and J by 0 bases, leaving 8 bases between them. The chain's CDR3 is CASSLLYQETQYF. In nucleotides, the CDR3 is TGTGCCAGCAGCCTGCTGTACCAAGAGACCCAGTACTTC.

This clonotype was counted at least ten times. The chain joins TRBV9 to TRBJ2-3, with no clear D. CDR1 and CDR2 (germline): SGDLS, YYNGEE. CDR3 length equals 16 residues. V lost 3 bases, J lost 4 bases, and 18 bases lay in between. The DNA of the CDR3 is TGTGCCAGCAGCGAATTCTGGGGTGGTGATGCAGATACGCAGTATTTT. As protein: CASSEFWGGDADTQYF.

This clonotype was detected ten times or more. The gene calls are TRBV19 and TRBJ2-1; D remains ambiguous. Trimming stripped 7 bases from V and 0 bases from J, with 10 bases between. The CDR3 totals 14 residues. Germline V gene data show CDR1 as LNHDA and CDR2 as SQIVND (reference sequence). CDR3 coding DNA: TGTGCCAGTAAGAGACCGGGCTCCTACAATGAGCAGTTCTTC. Translated: CASKRPGSYNEQFF.

This clonotype has a handful of counts. The rearrangement uses TRBV20-1 and TRBJ2-3; 10 bases are shared with TRBD2. Germline assignment: CDR1 DFQATT and CDR2 SNEGSKA (reference sequence). CDR3 length: 14 residues. J lost 7 bases, V lost 4 bases, and 8 bases had no gene match. DNA for the CDR3: TGCAGTGCTACCCTAGCGGGAGAGGGGTATACGCAGTATTTT. Its protein is CSATLAGEGYTQYF.

V usage is TRBV20-1 and J usage is TRBJ1-5, with 8 bases aligning to TRBD1. V shed 6 bases, J shed 4 bases, and the junction held 5 bases outside the gene matches. The CDR3 has 13 amino acids. Germline V lookup: CDR1 DFQATT, CDR2 SNEGSKA (reference sequence). CDR3 amino acids: CSAAGGANQPQHF. The CDR3 DNA reads as TGCAGTGCCGCAGGGGGCGCGAATCAGCCCCAGCATTTT.

This clonotype was observed a single time. CDR3 loop: CASSLDASTDTQYF. DNA of the CDR3: TGCGCCAGCAGCTTGGATGCTAGCACAGATACGCAGTATTTT. The chain carries TRBV5-1 and TRBJ2-3; no definite D call. The CDR3 totals 14 residues. Germline V gene lookup returns CDR1 SGHRS and CDR2 YFSETQ. V was clipped by 0 bases and J by 0 bases, with 5 bases between them.

This clonotype was seen at least ten times. The chain employs TRBV5-5 and TRBJ2-7; no reliable D call. V was clipped by 0 bases and J by 5 bases, with 9 bases between them. The V gene's germline CDR1 is SGHKS and CDR2 YYEKEE (reference sequence). CDR3 length: 13 amino acids. The CDR3 DNA reads TGTGCCAGCAGCTTGGGACCTCAGGACGAGCAGTACTTC. It encodes CASSLGPQDEQYF. Looking up the rest from reference TRBV5-5 and TRBJ2-7 gives the full variable domain: DAGVTQSPTHLIKTRGQQVTLRCSPISGHKSVSWYQQVLGQGPQFIFQYYEKEERGRGNFPDRFSARQFPNYSSELNVNALLLGDSALYLCASSLGPQDEQYFGPGTRLTVT.

This clonotype was counted only a few times. This sequence joins TRBV7-6 and TRBJ2-7; D is possibly TRBD1 or TRBD2 (6 bases each). V shed 5 bases and J shed 6 bases, with 20 bases lying between them. This CDR3 spans 15 amino acids. Germline assignment: CDR1 SGHVS and CDR2 FNYEAQ. CDR3 coding DNA: TGTGCCAGCAGCCTCACGGACGGGGGCCGGGGCGAGCAGTACTTC. It is translated as CASSLTDGGRGEQYF.

Ten or more counts support this clonotype. The rearrangement uses TRBV24-1 and TRBJ2-2; perhaps TRBD2 as D (5 bases). V dropped 4 bases and J dropped 7 bases, with 6 bases sitting between them. The germline CDR1 and CDR2 sequences are KGHDR and SFDVKD. The CDR3 consists of 12 residues. The CDR3 DNA is TGTGCCACCAGTGACGGGATCGGGGAGCTGTTTTTT. It encodes CATSDGIGELFF.

This chain uses TRBV29-1 with TRBJ2-5, with TRBD2 matching over 8 bases. The CDR3 contains 14 residues. The V and J ends lost 4 bases and 2 bases, in that order; junction bases with no gene match: 6. Germline CDR1 SQVTM, CDR2 ANQGSEA. CDR3 DNA sequence: TGCAGCGTTGCTCCGGGACTAGGGCAAGAGACCCAGTACTTC. Amino acids: CSVAPGLGQETQYF.

The chain combines TRBV29-1 with TRBJ2-7; 11 nucleotides align to TRBD1. The CDR3 is 12 residues long. CDR1 and CDR2 from the germline V gene are SQVTM and ANQGSEA. Trimming at V came to 6 bases and at J to 7 bases, leaving 5 bases not matched to a gene. The CDR3 here is CSVDRGHCEQYF. The CDR3 bases are TGCAGCGTGGACAGGGGGCATTGTGAGCAGTACTTC.

This clonotype was observed a few times. V and J are TRBV7-2 and TRBJ2-7, with a weak D call TRBD2 (6 bases). Trimming left V 1 base short and J 3 bases short, with 10 bases between. The CDR3 is made up of 14 amino acids. Germline V gene data show CDR1 as SGHTA and CDR2 as FQGNSA. The CDR3, as DNA: TGTGCCAGCAGCTTAGGCGGGGCCAGCTACGAGCAGTACTTC. Translation: CASSLGGASYEQYF.

This clonotype was recorded once. This sequence joins TRBV5-1 and TRBJ2-7; 9 bases align to TRBD2. Trimming cost V 1 base and J 2 bases; bases outside gene matches: 4. CDR1 SGHRS and CDR2 YFSETQ come from the germline V gene. CDR3 length equals 15 residues. The chain's CDR3 is CASSLTLAGTYEQYF. CDR3 DNA: TGCGCCAGCAGCTTGACACTAGCGGGCACCTACGAGCAGTACTTC. Full variable domain (missing parts from reference TRBV5-1 and TRBJ2-7): KAGVTQTPRYLIKTRGQQVTLSCSPISGHRSVSWYQQTPGQGLQFLFEYFSETQRNKGNFPGRFSGRQFSNSRSEMNVSTLELGDSALYLCASSLTLAGTYEQYFGPGTRLTVT.

This clonotype was observed many times. The chain couples TRBV28 to TRBJ2-7; D perhaps matches TRBD2 (7 bases). The germline V gene has CDR1 MDHEN and CDR2 SYDVKM. V was trimmed by 7 bases and J by 5 bases, leaving 18 bases between them. The CDR3 is 14 residues long. The CDR3 sequence: CASKGGGAPNEQYF. CDR3 in DNA: TGTGCCAGCAAGGGGGGAGGGGCTCCCAACGAGCAGTACTTC.

This clonotype was recorded at least ten times. The rearrangement joins TRBV6-5 to TRBJ1-1, with D possibly being TRBD1 (5 bases). This CDR3 comprises 13 residues. V was shortened by 6 bases and J by 1 base, with 9 bases between the two germline ends. CDR1 is MNHEY, CDR2 SVGAGI, per germline. The CDR3 DNA reads as TGTGCCAGCAGCTCCCAGGGGAACACTGAAGCTTTCTTT. It specifies CASSSQGNTEAFF.

This clonotype was recorded at least ten times. This chain joins TRBV6-5 and TRBJ2-3; D may correspond to TRBD1 or TRBD2 (6 bases each). V was pared by 4 bases and J by 0 bases, with 17 bases between. The length of the CDR3 is 17 residues. Looked up from germline, CDR1 is MNHEY and CDR2 is SVGAGI. The CDR3 sequence: CASSSKRGQTSTDTQYF. The CDR3 DNA is TGTGCCAGCAGTTCTAAACGGGGGCAAACTAGCACAGATACGCAGTATTTT.

This clonotype was recorded at least ten times. This chain uses TRBV7-9 with TRBJ1-6; 10 bases are shared with TRBD1. Trimming cost V 3 bases and J 9 bases; bases outside gene matches: 11. This CDR3 is 17 amino acids long. Germline assignment: CDR1 SEHNR and CDR2 FQNEAQ (reference sequence). CDR3 in amino acids: CASSFLHGRTGGSPLHF. Written as DNA, the CDR3 is TGTGCCAGCAGCTTCCTTCATGGCAGGACAGGGGGTTCACCCCTCCACTTT.

In this sample, this clonotype turned up a few times. The rearrangement uses TRBV5-1 and TRBJ2-3; D unclear. V gave up 0 bases and J gave up 5 bases, with 10 bases separating them. The CDR3 extends over 14 amino acids. Germline CDR1 and CDR2: SGHRS and YFSETQ. The CDR3 bases are TGCGCCAGCAGCTTGGTCCCTGGGCAAGATACGCAGTATTTT. Its translation is CASSLVPGQDTQYF.

At least ten counts were recorded for this clonotype. V is TRBV28 and J is TRBJ2-2; no definite D call. Germline V lookup: CDR1 MDHEN, CDR2 SYDVKM. V lost 6 bases to trimming and J lost 4 bases, with 18 bases between them. This CDR3 comprises 16 residues. CDR3 amino acids: CASRSPEGLGTGELFF. The CDR3 nucleotides read TGTGCCAGCAGATCCCCAGAAGGCCTTGGCACCGGGGAGCTGTTTTTT.

About this clonotype itself: One base away lies a much larger clone, so this may be a sequencing read error. The chain joins TRBV20-1 to TRBJ2-7, with a possible D match to TRBD2 (6 bases). There are 14 residues in the CDR3. The V gene's germline CDR1 is DFQATT and CDR2 SNEGSKA (reference sequence). The CDR3 loop reads CGARPIADIYEQYF. The CDR3, as DNA: TGCGGTGCTCGGCCGATAGCGGACATCTACGAGCAGTACTTC.

The chain's CDR3 is CATSDRGNTGELFF. The CDR3 DNA reads TGTGCCACCTCCGACAGGGGGAACACCGGGGAGCTGTTTTTT. The rearrangement links TRBV10-3 to TRBJ2-2; 8 bases are a match to TRBD1. CDR3 size: 14 residues. V lost 10 bases to trimming and J lost 1 base; unmatched junction nucleotides: 5. Per the germline V gene, CDR1 is ENHRY and CDR2 is SYGVKD.

The CDR3 sequence is CASSSLGSGRNNEQFF. For the CDR3, the DNA is TGTGCCAGCAGCTCCCTCGGAAGCGGGAGGAATAATGAGCAGTTCTTC. The rearrangement uses TRBV28 and TRBJ2-1, with 9 positions matching TRBD2. Germline V gene lookup returns CDR1 MDHEN and CDR2 SYDVKM. This CDR3 has 16 residues. V lost 6 bases, J lost 7 bases, and 13 bases stayed unmatched.

This clonotype was picked up many times. The V call is TRBV30, the J call TRBJ1-3; D might be TRBD1 (5 bases). The CDR3 sequence is 17 residues long. Trimming pared 2 bases from V and 0 bases from J, leaving 17 bases between. Germline-derived CDR1 and CDR2 are GTSNPN and SVGIG (reference sequence). The CDR3 spells CAWSSNRTPVSGNTIYF. Written as DNA, the CDR3 is TGTGCCTGGAGTTCCAACCGGACACCCGTCTCTGGAAACACCATATATTTT.

This rearrangement joins TRBV6-5 to TRBJ1-2; D remains ambiguous. This CDR3 is 13 amino acids long. Trimming left V 0 bases short and J 4 bases short, with 6 bases between. CDR1 is MNHEY, CDR2 SVGAGI, per germline. The CDR3 sequence: CASSYSNLYGYTF. CDR3 coding DNA: TGTGCCAGCAGTTACTCGAACCTCTATGGCTACACCTTC.

This clonotype was found a few times. The V gene is TRBV4-1, the J gene TRBJ2-3; 15 bases line up with TRBD2. J gave up 6 bases and V 0 bases, and 7 bases lay outside the gene matches. Germline CDR1 MGHRA, CDR2 YSYEKL. CDR3 length: 18 amino acids. CDR3 nucleotide sequence: TGCGCCAGCAGCCAAGATAGGACTAGCGGGGGGGCCAGGGATACGCAGTATTTT. It translates to CASSQDRTSGGARDTQYF.

The chain recombines TRBV7-2 with TRBJ2-2, with D unresolved. Germline V gives CDR1 SGHTA, CDR2 FQGNSA. Trimming took 5 bases from V and 6 from J, leaving 10 bases between them. The CDR3 spans 13 residues. Here the CDR3 DNA reads TGTGCCAGCAGCACATTCAGAGCCGGGGAGCTGTTTTTT. Translation gives CASSTFRAGELFF.

A word on this clonotype: The CDR3 does not end in the conserved phenylalanine or tryptophan, so this is likely a read error. The chain carries TRBV6-2 or TRBV6-3 and TRBJ2-4; 8 bases are a match to TRBD1. This CDR3 is 14 amino acids long. J was trimmed by 8 bases and V by 8 bases; bases with no gene match: 11. Looked up from germline, CDR1 is MNHEY and CDR2 is SVGEGT. This chain's CDR3 is CASLSDRGTDIQYI. The CDR3 nucleotides are TGTGCCAGCCTTTCCGACAGGGGTACAGACATTCAGTACATC.

V and J are TRBV21-1 and TRBJ1-2; the tabulated D call, TRBD1, remains unverified against the DNA. TRBV21-1 is annotated as a pseudogene. The CDR3 length is 15 residues. The CDR3 nucleotides read TGTGCCAGCAGCAAAGGAGGAGGGGGTGGCTATGGCTACACCTTC. Translated, it gives CASSKGGGGGYGYTF.